This T cell receptor beta chain was retrieved from a study of cytomegalovirus exposure and HLA in healthy donors. Turning to the study itself: The roughly 120 million unique TCR beta sequences, from about 190 million T cells, were found by an earlier analysis.

This clone was counted a few times. The PCR made use of 60 Vbeta and 13 Jbeta primers. The method was immunoSEQ multiplex PCR; TCRdb's version includes in-frame clones alone and lacks a portion of them. The table lists approximately 80,000 clones, roughly 73% of them singletons, with 15% to 20% in the top ten. V was trimmed by 5 bases and J by 9 bases, leaving 11 bases between them. This CDR3 has 12 residues. Per germline, CDR1 MNHEY and CDR2 SVGAGI. The TCR sequence derives from a middle-aged woman in good health and CMV-seropositive. The sample comprised PBMCs. The chain combines TRBV6-5 with TRBJ1-5, with D unresolved. The CDR3 DNA follows: TGTGCCAGCAGTCTACCCTCTCGGCCCCAGCATTTT. Protein product: CASSLPSRPQHF.